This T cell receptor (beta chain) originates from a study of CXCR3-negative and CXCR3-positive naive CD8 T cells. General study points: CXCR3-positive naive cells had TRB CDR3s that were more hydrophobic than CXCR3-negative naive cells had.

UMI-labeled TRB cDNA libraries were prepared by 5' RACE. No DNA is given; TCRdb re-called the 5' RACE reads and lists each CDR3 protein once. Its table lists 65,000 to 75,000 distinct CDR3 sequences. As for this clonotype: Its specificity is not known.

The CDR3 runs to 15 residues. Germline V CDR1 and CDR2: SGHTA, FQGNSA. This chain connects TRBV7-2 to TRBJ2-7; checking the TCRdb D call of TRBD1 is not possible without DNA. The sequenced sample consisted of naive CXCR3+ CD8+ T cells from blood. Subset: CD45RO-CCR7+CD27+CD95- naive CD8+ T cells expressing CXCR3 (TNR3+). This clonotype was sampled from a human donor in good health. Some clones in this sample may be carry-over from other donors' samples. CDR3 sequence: CASSPGQGISYEQYF. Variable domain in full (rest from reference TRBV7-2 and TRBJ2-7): GAGVSQSPSNKVTEKGKDVELRCDPISGHTALYWYRQSLGQGLEFLIYFQGNSAPDKSGLPSDRFSAERTGGSVSTLTIQRTQQEDSAVYLCASSPGQGISYEQYFGPGTRLTVT.